The 28 T cell receptor beta chains given below trace back to one sample, sequenced in a study of PD-1 blockade in classical Hodgkin lymphoma. Sequencing used immunoSEQ multiplex PCR; TCRdb keeps in-frame clones, though not all of them. The data hold approximately 96,000 clones, with 85% to 95% observed a single time. Time point here: cycle 4 day 1 (C4D1), after less than seven weeks of nivolumab. Every patient was affected by relapse after autologous stem cell transplantation, while exposure to brentuximab vedotin was not uniform. The sequencing here drew on peripheral blood mononuclear cells (PBMCs), taken before the fourth cycle of nivolumab. These TCRs come from a human donor with classical Hodgkin lymphoma.

This chain joins TRBV7-9 and TRBJ1-2, with D maybe TRBD1 (6 bases). V was pared by 5 bases and J by 4 bases, with 14 bases between. The CDR3 has 14 residues. CDR1 SEHNR and CDR2 FQNEAQ come from the germline V gene (reference sequence). CDR3 region: CASSDNTGIYGYTF. DNA for the CDR3: TGTGCCAGCAGCGATAATACAGGGATCTATGGCTACACCTTC.

J is TRBJ2-1 and V is TRBV2; D not resolved. CDR3 length: 16 residues. V was cut by 7 bases and J by 0 bases, with 16 bases left in between. Germline V gives CDR1 SNHLY, CDR2 FYNNEI. CDR3 nucleotide sequence: TGTGCCAGCACCATTCCTTTAGGCAGCTCCTACAATGAGCAGTTCTTC. Translating gives CASTIPLGSSYNEQFF.

This clone was picked up one time. The chain employs TRBV2 and TRBJ2-7; 10 bases are a match to TRBD2. CDR3 length equals 18 residues. V trimming: 3 bases; J trimming: 0 bases; junction bases outside the gene matches: 11. The V gene's germline CDR1 is SNHLY and CDR2 FYNNEI. The CDR3 reads CASSDSVAGGLSSYEQYF. CDR3 bases: TGTGCCAGCAGTGACTCGGTAGCGGGAGGCCTCAGCTCCTACGAGCAGTACTTC.

This rearrangement joins TRBV19 to TRBJ2-7, with 7 bases lining up with TRBD1. CDR3 length: 15 residues. CDR1 and CDR2 (germline): LNHDA, SQIVND (reference sequence). J lost 4 bases, V lost 7 bases, and 13 bases had no gene match. For the CDR3, the DNA is TGTGCCAGTACTCCCGGGACAGCAGGGGTTTACGAGCAGTACTTC. This codes for CASTPGTAGVYEQYF.

V and J are TRBV4-2 and TRBJ2-1; D perhaps matches TRBD2 (6 bases). The CDR3 consists of 18 residues. In germline, CDR1 is LGHNA, CDR2 YNFKEQ. V lost 1 base to trimming and J lost 3 bases, with 19 bases between them. CDR3 loop: CASSQAAMLAGRYNEQFF. In DNA, the CDR3 is TGTGCCAGCAGCCAAGCCGCCATGCTCGCGGGGCGCTACAATGAGCAGTTCTTC.

This clone was picked up a small number of times. The rearrangement uses TRBV27 and TRBJ2-1; 7 nucleotides align to TRBD2. Germline CDR1 and CDR2: MNHEY and SMNVEV (reference sequence). The V gene end was trimmed by 4 bases and the J gene end by 2 bases; junction bases not matched to a gene: 8. The CDR3 contains 16 residues. CDR3 nucleotides: TGTGCCAGCAGTTGGTCGCTAGCGGCGACCTACAATGAGCAGTTCTTC. It translates to CASSWSLAATYNEQFF.

The chain employs TRBV7-8 and TRBJ2-7, with unresolved D. The germline gives CDR1 SGHVS, CDR2 FQNEAQ. CDR3 length: 14 amino acids. Trimming took off 1 base at V and 2 bases at J, with 9 bases between the two ends. In nucleotides, the CDR3 is TGTGCCAGCAGCTTAGGAGGTAGTCCCTACGAGCAGTACTTC. Translated: CASSLGGSPYEQYF.

The rearrangement joins TRBV7-2 to TRBJ1-2; 8 bases are a match to TRBD1. The V gene's germline CDR1 is SGHTA and CDR2 FQGNSA. This CDR3 region has 12 residues. Losses at the gene ends were 3 bases for V and 7 bases for J; bases not matched to a gene: 1. The CDR3 is CASSFTGGGYTF. CDR3 nucleotide sequence: TGTGCCAGCAGCTTTACAGGGGGTGGCTACACCTTC.

The rearrangement uses TRBV5-8 and TRBJ2-1; TRBD1 is a possible D gene (6 bases). The CDR3 is made up of 16 amino acids. Trimming pared 4 bases from V and 1 base from J, leaving 15 bases between. CDR1 is SGHTS, CDR2 YDEGEE, per germline. The DNA of the CDR3 is TGTGCCAGCAGCCCCTACAGGGTGAGGTCCTACAATGAGCAGTTCTTC. Protein product: CASSPYRVRSYNEQFF.

The chain uses TRBV6-5 and TRBJ2-7; the D is unclear. Germline V lookup: CDR1 MNHEY, CDR2 SVGAGI. This CDR3 is built from 15 residues. V gave up 0 bases and J gave up 1 base, with 10 bases separating them. The CDR3 spells CASSYSSSTSYEQYF. The CDR3 DNA reads TGTGCCAGCAGTTACTCGAGCTCGACATCCTACGAGCAGTACTTC.

The chain uses TRBV9 and TRBJ2-2; D is tentatively TRBD1 or TRBD2 (5 bases each). CDR3 length: 15 amino acids. The germline V gene encodes CDR1 SGDLS and CDR2 YYNGEE. Trimming shortened V by 5 bases and J by 6 bases, and 17 bases separated the two germline ends. Written as DNA, the CDR3 is TGTGCCAGCAGAGCCGGGACCCAGGCGGCCGGGGAGCTGTTTTTT. Translation: CASRAGTQAAGELFF.

The rearrangement uses TRBV9 and TRBJ1-1; 9 nucleotides agree with TRBD1. Germline V gives CDR1 SGDLS, CDR2 YYNGEE. V gave up 4 bases and J gave up 3 bases; unmatched junction bases: 7. The CDR3 length is 15 residues. The CDR3 DNA follows: TGTGCCAGCAGCCCCGGGACAGGGTGGGACACTGAAGCTTTCTTT. Translated: CASSPGTGWDTEAFF.

The CDR3 DNA follows: TGTGCCAGCAGCCAGGGAGATAGCGGGAGGTGGGGTGAGCAGTACTTC. As protein: CASSQGDSGRWGEQYF. The chain links TRBV28 to TRBJ2-7, with 10 bases aligning to TRBD2. The CDR3 sequence is 16 residues long. V was clipped by 6 bases and J by 7 bases; unmatched bases: 15. Germline values: CDR1 MDHEN, CDR2 SYDVKM.

This rearrangement joins TRBV28 to TRBJ1-2; D is unclear. The CDR3 runs 13 residues. Germline values: CDR1 MDHEN, CDR2 SYDVKM. Trimming took 8 bases from V and 1 from J, leaving 11 bases between them. The CDR3 protein is CASAPGFNYGYTF. The CDR3 DNA sequence: TGTGCCAGCGCTCCGGGATTTAACTATGGCTACACCTTC.

The genes are TRBV2 and TRBJ2-3; perhaps TRBD1 as D (6 bases). The germline V gene encodes CDR1 SNHLY and CDR2 FYNNEI. The CDR3 covers 15 residues. Trimming took off 4 bases at V and 2 bases at J, with 13 bases between the two ends. The CDR3 spells CASSAGTSLTDTQYF. Written as DNA, the CDR3 is TGTGCCAGCAGTGCCGGGACAAGCCTCACAGATACGCAGTATTTT.

The genes are TRBV6-1 and TRBJ1-3; D is ambiguous. This CDR3 has 14 amino acids. Trimming removed 1 base from V and 8 bases from J, with 12 bases in between. The germline gives CDR1 MNHNS, CDR2 SASEGT. The CDR3 sequence: CASSEGYTGDTIYF. Here the CDR3 DNA reads TGTGCCAGCAGTGAAGGATATACCGGGGACACCATATATTTT.

This chain joins TRBV4-2 and TRBJ2-3; D remains ambiguous. Trimming stripped 0 bases from V and 2 bases from J, with 15 bases between. Germline values: CDR1 LGHNA, CDR2 YNFKEQ. The CDR3 extends over 17 amino acids. The chain's CDR3 is CASSQELAWANTDTQYF. For the CDR3, the DNA is TGTGCCAGCAGCCAAGAGTTGGCCTGGGCAAACACAGATACGCAGTATTTT.

This chain joins TRBV9 and TRBJ2-7; D not resolved. V was cut by 1 base and J by 2 bases, with 19 bases left in between. From germline, CDR1 is SGDLS and CDR2 YYNGEE. The CDR3 extends over 17 amino acids. The CDR3 sequence is CASSVRESAFTTYEQYF. DNA for the CDR3: TGTGCCAGCAGCGTACGAGAAAGTGCCTTTACTACCTACGAGCAGTACTTC.

The chain carries TRBV27 and TRBJ2-7, with D possibly matching TRBD2 (6 bases). The length of the CDR3 is 15 residues. V dropped 1 base and J dropped 0 bases, with 10 bases sitting between them. Germline V gives CDR1 MNHEY, CDR2 SMNVEV (reference sequence). CDR3 nucleotides: TGTGCCAGCAGTTTATGGGGGGACCGCTCCTACGAGCAGTACTTC. It specifies CASSLWGDRSYEQYF.

This chain connects TRBV5-8 to TRBJ2-3; no clear D. The CDR3 runs 14 residues. Per germline, CDR1 SGHTS and CDR2 YDEGEE. V shed 1 base and J shed 4 bases, with 10 bases lying between them. The CDR3 nucleotides read TGTGCCAGCAGCTTGTTTTTAAGCGCAGATACGCAGTATTTT. Its protein product is CASSLFLSADTQYF.

The chain links TRBV11-2 to TRBJ2-7; 8 bases agree with TRBD1. The CDR3 consists of 14 residues. The J segment lost 2 bases and the V segment lost 3 bases, leaving 3 bases of the junction unmatched. Looked up from germline, CDR1 is SGHAT and CDR2 is FQNNGV. The CDR3: CASSFGTGPYEQYF. CDR3 coding DNA: TGTGCCAGCAGCTTTGGGACAGGACCCTACGAGCAGTACTTC.

The chain joins TRBV28 to TRBJ2-7; 9 positions agree with TRBD1. This CDR3 has 17 amino acids. V lost 7 bases and J lost 4; bases outside the gene matches: 17. CDR1 MDHEN and CDR2 SYDVKM come from the germline V gene. In DNA, the CDR3 is TGTGCCAGCACCCTCACTCTCCGGGACAGGGTCTTTTACGAGCAGTACTTC. It yields the protein CASTLTLRDRVFYEQYF.

The chain carries TRBV19 and TRBJ2-7; D not resolved. The CDR3 spans 13 residues. V lost 3 bases and J 2 bases, leaving 8 bases between the germline ends. CDR1 is LNHDA, CDR2 SQIVND, per germline (reference sequence). Here the CDR3 reads CASSMTEPYEQYF. In DNA form, the CDR3 reads TGTGCCAGTAGTATGACGGAGCCCTACGAGCAGTACTTC.

The rearrangement joins TRBV6-5 to TRBJ1-6, with D unclear. This CDR3 has 13 residues. Germline values: CDR1 MNHEY, CDR2 SVGAGI. The ends were cut back, 0 bases at V and 10 bases at J, with 7 bases in the middle. The CDR3 sequence: CASSYSRVSPLHF. DNA for the CDR3: TGTGCCAGCAGTTACTCGAGGGTCTCACCCCTCCACTTT.

The chain combines TRBV6-5 with TRBJ2-1, with TRBD1 matching over 8 bases. The CDR3 has 15 amino acids. The trim removed 6 bases at V and 0 bases at J, leaving 4 bases unmatched. Germline V gene sequence: CDR1 MNHEY, CDR2 SVGAGI. CDR3 region: CASRTGGSSYNEQFF. The CDR3 nucleotides are TGTGCCAGCAGAACAGGGGGGAGCTCCTACAATGAGCAGTTCTTC.

The chain carries TRBV5-1 and TRBJ2-5; D is uncertain. Trimming pared 0 bases from V and 4 bases from J, leaving 13 bases between. The CDR3 is 15 residues long. The germline V gene has CDR1 SGHRS and CDR2 YFSETQ. The CDR3 DNA reads as TGCGCCAGCAGCTTGGCCTCTAGACCACCAGAGACCCAGTACTTC. Protein sequence: CASSLASRPPETQYF.

The chain has TRBV18 and TRBJ1-1; no clear D. The V gene's germline CDR1 is KGHSH and CDR2 LQKENI. This CDR3 is built from 13 residues. Trimming stripped 5 bases from V and 1 base from J, with 8 bases between. CDR3 DNA: TGTGCCAGCTCAGCGCAGGAGAACACTGAAGCTTTCTTT. Its translation: CASSAQENTEAFF.

V gene TRBV29-1 combines with J gene TRBJ1-2; the D gene is possibly TRBD1 (6 bases). CDR3 length: 14 amino acids. Deletions cut 1 base from V and 3 bases from J, with 12 bases between. The germline V gene encodes CDR1 SQVTM and CDR2 ANQGSEA. This CDR3 is CSVEGQAGDYGYTF. The CDR3 bases are TGCAGCGTTGAAGGACAGGCCGGGGACTATGGCTACACCTTC.